This TCR beta chain is drawn from a study of blood T cell repertoires in COVID-19. Method: immunoSEQ multiplex PCR; TCRdb's copy keeps in-frame clones and lacks some. The data contain around 200,000 clones, around 80% of them singletons. With 6 bases clipped from V and 5 bases from J, the junction kept 5 bases outside the gene matches. The CDR3 covers 14 residues. Germline CDR1 reads SNHLY; CDR2 reads FYNNEI. The clonotype originates from a woman in her 70s with acute or convalescent COVID-19. Input material: peripheral blood. This chain uses TRBV2 with TRBJ2-3, with 10 nucleotides matching TRBD2. CDR3: CASSAWTSGDTQYF. CDR3 DNA: TGTGCCAGCAGCGCATGGACTAGCGGAGATACGCAGTATTTT.